A selection of T cell receptor beta chains follows, all from one sample in a study of shared clonotypes between healthy human individuals. Repertoires were generated with immunoSEQ multiplex PCR, while TCRdb's copy carries only in-frame clones and drops some. Of about 2 million clones in the sample, 85% to 95% were seen once. The sample taken for sequencing was naive CD8+ T cells sorted from blood. The receptors were sampled from a man aged 18 to 30 in good health. The conserved cysteine and the conserved F or W are not part of the CDR3 here. The order of the fields is J gene, D gene, V gene, CDR3 protein. A D gene is named only where the DNA matches it firmly.

J: TRBJ1-2
D: .
V: TRBV29-1
CDR3: SAAPGYGYT

J: TRBJ1-1
D: .
V: TRBV4-1
CDR3: ASSQVRVENTEAF

J: TRBJ2-2
D: .
V: TRBV9
CDR3: ASSVSSLAPSNTGELF

J: TRBJ1-2
D: .
V: TRBV7-9
CDR3: ASSLEGVGYT

J: TRBJ1-1
D: .
V: TRBV10-3
CDR3: AINLEQGGTEAF

J: TRBJ2-7
D: .
V: TRBV4-1
CDR3: ASSQDPHSDYEQY

J: TRBJ1-1
D: .
V: TRBV6-5
CDR3: ASSYSEGTLMAF

J: TRBJ2-1
D: TRBD2
V: TRBV28
CDR3: ASASGAGGTYNEQF

J: TRBJ1-6
D: .
V: TRBV4-3
CDR3: ASSQEDSRTNPNSPLH

J: TRBJ2-3
D: .
V: TRBV5-8
CDR3: ASSPQDQSTDTQY

J: TRBJ2-3
D: .
V: TRBV18
CDR3: ASSPEPLGGGTDTQY

J: TRBJ2-1
D: TRBD2
V: TRBV4-3
CDR3: ASSPYSGLVGHEQF

J: TRBJ2-1
D: TRBD1
V: TRBV11-1
CDR3: ASSFGQAGNEQF

J: TRBJ2-3
D: .
V: TRBV4-1
CDR3: ASSQGSSTDTQY

J: TRBJ2-7
D: .
V: TRBV4-3
CDR3: ASSQDFRPDSYEQY

J: TRBJ2-7
D: TRBD2
V: TRBV7-9
CDR3: ASSSPTSGRDEQY

J: TRBJ2-5
D: .
V: TRBV11-2
CDR3: ASSLDWSIQETQY

J: TRBJ1-5
D: .
V: TRBV7-8
CDR3: ASSTTTDSNQPQH

J: TRBJ1-5
D: .
V: TRBV27
CDR3: ASSLSMGPVGLPQH

J: TRBJ2-7
D: TRBD1
V: TRBV19
CDR3: ASSIVAGGAYEQY

J: TRBJ2-5
D: .
V: TRBV4-3
CDR3: ASSQDPHREGGETQY

J: TRBJ1-2
D: .
V: TRBV2
CDR3: ASRSYGYT

J: TRBJ2-7
D: TRBD1
V: TRBV6-1
CDR3: ASSELTGTY

J: TRBJ2-7
D: TRBD1
V: TRBV30
CDR3: AWSVSAGGYEQY

J: TRBJ2-7
D: .
V: TRBV29-1
CDR3: SVEEGGGKYEQY

J: TRBJ2-3
D: TRBD2
V: TRBV9
CDR3: ASSVSGGSSTDTQY

J: TRBJ1-5
D: TRBD1
V: TRBV19
CDR3: ASSMWTGQGGNQPQH

J: TRBJ2-7
D: .
V: TRBV27
CDR3: ASRGRTSYEQY

J: TRBJ1-5
D: .
V: TRBV7-6
CDR3: ASSPSGNQPQH

J: TRBJ1-5
D: .
V: TRBV4-1
CDR3: ASSQDAWGGADQPQH

J: TRBJ1-2
D: .
V: TRBV5-1
CDR3: ASSFAGANYGYT

J: TRBJ2-7
D: TRBD1
V: TRBV6-1
CDR3: ASSGRQGAGEQY

J: TRBJ2-7
D: .
V: TRBV6-6
CDR3: ASSYPQTYEQY

J: TRBJ2-2
D: .
V: TRBV5-4
CDR3: ASSLEQIPTNTGELF

J: TRBJ2-5
D: .
V: TRBV19
CDR3: ASSIDWEETQY

J: TRBJ2-1
D: TRBD2
V: TRBV4-3
CDR3: ASSQRLAGGDYNEQF

J: TRBJ1-5
D: .
V: TRBV2
CDR3: ASRETRDSNQPQH

J: TRBJ2-5
D: TRBD1
V: TRBV29-1
CDR3: SVGEGQGKETQY

J: TRBJ1-3
D: .
V: TRBV6-6
CDR3: ASSREGNTIY

J: TRBJ2-3
D: .
V: TRBV5-1
CDR3: ASSLAKTTDTQY

J: TRBJ2-7
D: .
V: TRBV27
CDR3: ASSFAGDSYEQY

J: TRBJ2-7
D: TRBD2
V: TRBV5-4
CDR3: ASSFSGGPLGEQY

J: TRBJ2-1
D: .
V: TRBV9
CDR3: ASSVGGPTYNEQF

J: TRBJ1-5
D: .
V: TRBV19
CDR3: ASLQGYNQPQH

J: TRBJ2-1
D: TRBD1
V: TRBV4-1
CDR3: ASSQALYFNRGDNEQF

J: TRBJ2-3
D: TRBD2
V: TRBV2
CDR3: ASGAGAGSDPAQY

J: TRBJ2-7
D: .
V: TRBV5-4
CDR3: ASSLDPETYEQY

J: TRBJ2-7
D: .
V: TRBV19
CDR3: ASSPGFLYEQY

J: TRBJ1-1
D: .
V: TRBV6-5
CDR3: ASKGGVMNTEAF

J: TRBJ2-7
D: TRBD2
V: TRBV10-2
CDR3: ASSESPSGWEQY

J: TRBJ2-3
D: .
V: TRBV5-6
CDR3: ASSFVLTTDTQY

J: TRBJ2-1
D: .
V: TRBV6-6
CDR3: ASSYSAGTLYNEQF

J: TRBJ2-2
D: .
V: TRBV10-1
CDR3: ASSESLSPGELF

J: TRBJ2-3
D: .
V: TRBV9
CDR3: ASRQENTDTQY

J: TRBJ2-7
D: .
V: TRBV2
CDR3: ASSDAGSSYEQY

J: TRBJ2-3
D: .
V: TRBV2
CDR3: ASSEETTPDTQY

J: TRBJ1-2
D: TRBD1
V: TRBV7-8
CDR3: ASSQGSGQGAPRYGYT

J: TRBJ2-7
D: .
V: TRBV5-6
CDR3: ASSRYIDRYEQY

J: TRBJ1-5
D: .
V: TRBV27
CDR3: ASSFTEGGQPQH

J: TRBJ2-6
D: .
V: TRBV28
CDR3: ASSIGANVLT